These 9 T cell receptor beta chains share one sample of origin, sequenced in a study of radiation and T cells in renal cell carcinoma. Some clones are missing from TCRdb's copy, which holds only in-frame ones; the method was immunoSEQ multiplex PCR. The sample lists approximately 21,000 clones, about 50% occurring once. The treatment was: 15 Gy SBRT to primary tumor, nephrectomy 4 weeks later. Material: tumor tissue, obtained from a patient whose treatment included radiotherapy and nephrectomy. All receptors derive from a woman aged 50 to 60 with renal cell carcinoma.

The gene calls are TRBV25-1 and TRBJ1-4, with TRBD1 identical over 8 bases. Germline assignment: CDR1 MGHDK and CDR2 SYGVNS. The CDR3 covers 14 residues. The V segment lost 3 bases and the J segment 8 bases; nucleotides outside the gene matches: 5. The CDR3 protein is CASSDTGGGEKLFF. The CDR3 DNA reads as TGTGCCAGCAGTGATACAGGGGGTGGCGAAAAACTGTTTTTT.

This clone was picked up one time. The chain carries TRBV4-2 and TRBJ1-2; no firm D call. CDR1 is LGHNA and CDR2 is YNFKEQ in the germline V gene. The germline V and J ends were trimmed by 0 bases and 6 bases, with 14 bases remaining between them. The CDR3 is 15 amino acids. This CDR3 is CASSQDRGYGDGYTF. The CDR3 DNA sequence: TGTGCCAGCAGCCAAGATAGAGGGTATGGGGATGGCTACACCTTC.

The table lists this clone with a few counts. The rearrangement uses TRBV30 and TRBJ2-5; unclear D gene. The germline gives CDR1 GTSNPN, CDR2 SVGIG (reference sequence). The CDR3 covers 13 residues. The ends were cut back, 1 base at V and 0 bases at J, with 6 bases in the middle. CDR3 loop: CAWSGPYQETQYF. CDR3 DNA: TGTGCCTGGAGTGGGCCGTACCAAGAGACCCAGTACTTC.

The sample holds a few counts of this clone. The rearrangement uses TRBV6-5 and TRBJ1-2, with TRBD1 as a possible D gene (6 bases). The CDR3 covers 14 residues. With 6 bases removed from V and 6 bases from J, the gap between germline ends came to 17 bases. The V gene's germline CDR1 is MNHEY and CDR2 SVGAGI. CDR3: CASSSGTILNGYTF. Written as DNA, the CDR3 is TGTGCCAGCAGCTCCGGGACAATCTTAAATGGCTACACCTTC.

This chain joins TRBV6-1 and TRBJ1-5; 12 bases fit TRBD1. V lost 7 bases and J lost 7; bases outside the gene matches: 11. Germline V gives CDR1 MNHNS, CDR2 SASEGT. CDR3 size: 16 residues. As DNA, the CDR3 is TGTGCCAGCACGGAAGCCGGGACAGGGGGCCGGCAGCCCCAGCATTTT. Translating it yields CASTEAGTGGRQPQHF.

The rearrangement links TRBV19 to TRBJ2-2; 9 bases align to TRBD1. Germline CDR1 LNHDA, CDR2 SQIVND (reference sequence). This CDR3 is built from 15 residues. J gave up 5 bases and V 6 bases, and 7 bases lay outside the gene matches. The chain's CDR3 is CASRRDRGITGELFF. In DNA form, the CDR3 reads TGTGCCAGTAGGCGAGACAGGGGGATAACCGGGGAGCTGTTTTTT.

This clone was detected only a few times. V usage is TRBV29-1 and J usage is TRBJ2-3; TRBD1 matches at 7 bases. Germline lookup yields CDR1 SQVTM and CDR2 ANQGSEA. There are 13 residues in the CDR3. Trimming removed 7 bases from V and 3 bases from J; junction bases left unmatched: 7. The chain's CDR3 is CSANMDRTDTQYF. The DNA for the CDR3 is TGCAGCGCTAATATGGACAGGACAGATACGCAGTATTTT.

The table lists this clone with a few counts. V and J are TRBV9 and TRBJ1-2; no definite D call. The V gene lost 3 bases and the J gene lost 0 bases, with 9 bases spanning the gap. The CDR3 contains 14 residues. CDR1 is SGDLS and CDR2 is YYNGEE in the germline V gene. CDR3 protein: CASSGEGSNYGYTF. The CDR3 DNA is TGTGCCAGCAGCGGCGAAGGATCTAACTATGGCTACACCTTC.

This clone came up many times. The chain carries TRBV7-9 and TRBJ2-7; TRBD1 aligns across 8 bases. The germline gives CDR1 SEHNR, CDR2 FQNEAQ (reference sequence). This CDR3 is 15 amino acids long. V dropped 5 bases and J dropped 0; count of bases not matched to a gene: 6. DNA for the CDR3: TGTGCCAGCAGCGTAAGGGACAGGCTCTCCTACGAGCAGTACTTC. Its translation: CASSVRDRLSYEQYF.